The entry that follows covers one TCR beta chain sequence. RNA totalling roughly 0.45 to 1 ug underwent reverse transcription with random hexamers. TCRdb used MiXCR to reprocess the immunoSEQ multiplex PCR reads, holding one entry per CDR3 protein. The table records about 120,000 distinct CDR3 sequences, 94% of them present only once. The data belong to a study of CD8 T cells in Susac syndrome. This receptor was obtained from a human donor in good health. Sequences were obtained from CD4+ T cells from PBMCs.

CDR3 DNA: TGTGCCAGTAGTCCCTTTGAGTGGGGCACCGGCAATCAGCCCCAGCATTTT. Encoded protein: CASSPFEWGTGNQPQHF. The chain joins TRBV19 to TRBJ1-5; D is perhaps TRBD1 (5 bases). CDR1 and CDR2 (germline): LNHDA, SQIVND (reference sequence). The V gene lost 5 bases and the J gene lost 2 bases, with 19 bases spanning the gap. The CDR3 contains 17 residues.